This T cell receptor beta chain was observed in a study of PD-1 blockade in classical Hodgkin lymphoma. The protocol was immunoSEQ multiplex PCR, while the TCRdb copy is restricted to in-frame clones and leaves out a portion. Found here are around 21,000 clones, over 70% of them singletons; the top ten hold about 22%. This clone was seen a single time. Its antigen is undetermined. V dropped 0 bases and J dropped 5 bases, with 12 bases sitting between them. Germline lookup yields CDR1 SGHRS and CDR2 YFSETQ. The CDR3 loop spans 15 amino acids. Each patient's relapse followed autologous stem cell transplantation, and brentuximab vedotin exposure varied. Study observations and caveats: Prior to therapy, complete responders displayed diversity much like that of newly diagnosed patients. Compared with baseline, CD4+ but not CD8+ TCR diversity had risen significantly by C4D1.

This chain connects TRBV5-1 to TRBJ1-5; D is unclear. The starting material was peripheral blood mononuclear cells (PBMCs), obtained at baseline. The sequence came from a human donor with classical Hodgkin lymphoma. CDR3 protein: CASSLEGQVHQPQHF. DNA of the CDR3: TGCGCCAGCAGCTTGGAAGGGCAGGTTCATCAGCCCCAGCATTTT.